The clone carrying this T cell receptor beta chain was seen once. Antigen specificity is unknown. This clone may be a read error of a much larger clone one base away. The entry originates in a study of T cells in Graves' hyperthyroidism and ophthalmopathy. Looking at the study overall: The authors collected peripheral blood at initial diagnosis, before any treatment.

Trimming left V 7 bases short and J 8 bases short, with 27 bases between. Germline CDR1 and CDR2: MNHNS and SASEGT. The CDR3 totals 17 residues. Study-wide points: A median about 6.2 months before onset, the model predicted ophthalmopathy.

Clinicians diagnosed patients from clinical symptoms, serum thyroxine and TRAb, thyroid ultrasound and orbital computed tomography. Cells are PBMCs isolated from 9 to 10 ml of fresh blood. RNA transcripts gave rise to amplified TCR beta CDR3 regions. When the TCR CDR3 underwent first-round RT-PCR, the HTBI primer set was used. TCRdb redid the calling of the multiplex PCR reads with MiXCR, one entry per CDR3 protein. The sample lists hundreds of thousands of distinct CDR3 sequences, approximately 15% occurring once. The sequenced material came from blood. V is TRBV6-1 and J is TRBJ2-1; a weak D match, TRBD2 (6 bases). This clonotype was obtained from a woman between 50 and 59 years old with Graves' ophthalmopathy. The CDR3 region is CASTQPLGGVGGDEQFF. CDR3 bases: TGTGCCAGCACCCAACCGCTGGGGGGTGTTGGTGGCGATGAGCAGTTCTTC.